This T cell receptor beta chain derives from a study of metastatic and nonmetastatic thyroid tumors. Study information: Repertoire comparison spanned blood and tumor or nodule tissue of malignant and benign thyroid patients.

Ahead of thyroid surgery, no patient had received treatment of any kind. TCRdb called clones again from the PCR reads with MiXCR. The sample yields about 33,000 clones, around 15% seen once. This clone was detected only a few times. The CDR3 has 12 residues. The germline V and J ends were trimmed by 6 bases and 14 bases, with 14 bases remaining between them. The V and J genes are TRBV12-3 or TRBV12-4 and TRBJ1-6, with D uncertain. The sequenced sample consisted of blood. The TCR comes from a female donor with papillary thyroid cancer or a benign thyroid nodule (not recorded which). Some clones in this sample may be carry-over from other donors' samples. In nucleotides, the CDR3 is TGTGCCAGCAGCACTGTGTTCCTGACCCTCCACTTT. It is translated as CASSTVFLTLHF.